This T cell receptor beta chain comes out of a study of naive and memory T cell subsets. Study results and limitations: Diversity fell and Gini index rose from naive through CM, EM, EMRA.

An equimolar mix of two oligonucleotides served as the beta constant-region primer for TRBC1 and TRBC2. Ligated cDNA was amplified by four rounds of PCR with nested alpha and beta constant-region primers and SP2. TCRdb fed the UMI-ligation and nested PCR reads into MiXCR, producing one record per CDR3 protein. The repertoire holds 77,000 or so distinct CDR3 sequences, with 10% to 15% as singletons. This clonotype has ten or more counts. Its antigen is currently unknown. Overnight CMV lysate stimulation of fresh PBMCs defined donor CMV status by CD4+ IFNgamma. V lost 2 bases and J lost 0, with 5 bases in between. This CDR3 region has 14 residues. Germline V gene lookup returns CDR1 LGHDT and CDR2 YNNKEL (reference sequence).

The V and J genes are TRBV3-1 and TRBJ1-3, with D unclear. The clonotype comes from a human donor in good health. What was sequenced was central memory CD4+ T cells from blood. The CDR3 DNA is TGTGCCAGCAGCCAAATCTACTCTGGAAACACCATATATTTT. Translated, it gives CASSQIYSGNTIYF.